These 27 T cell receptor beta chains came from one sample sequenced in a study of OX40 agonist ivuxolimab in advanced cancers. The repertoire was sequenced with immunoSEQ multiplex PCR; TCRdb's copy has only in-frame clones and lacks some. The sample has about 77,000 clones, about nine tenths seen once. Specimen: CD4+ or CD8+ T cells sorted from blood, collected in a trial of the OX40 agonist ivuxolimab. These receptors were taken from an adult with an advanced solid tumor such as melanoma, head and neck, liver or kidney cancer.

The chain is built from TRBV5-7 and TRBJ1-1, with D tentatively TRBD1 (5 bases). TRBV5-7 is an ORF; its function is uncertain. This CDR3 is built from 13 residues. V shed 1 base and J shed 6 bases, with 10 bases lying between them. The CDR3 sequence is CASSLIGGSEAFF. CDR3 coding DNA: TGTGCCAGCAGCTTGATCGGGGGTTCTGAAGCTTTCTTT.

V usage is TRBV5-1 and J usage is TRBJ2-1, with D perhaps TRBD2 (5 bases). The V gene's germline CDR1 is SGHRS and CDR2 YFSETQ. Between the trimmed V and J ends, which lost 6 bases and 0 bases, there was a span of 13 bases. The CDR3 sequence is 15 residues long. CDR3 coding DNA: TGCGCCAGCACCCTCGAGGGCGGCTCCTACAATGAGCAGTTCTTC. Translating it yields CASTLEGGSYNEQFF.

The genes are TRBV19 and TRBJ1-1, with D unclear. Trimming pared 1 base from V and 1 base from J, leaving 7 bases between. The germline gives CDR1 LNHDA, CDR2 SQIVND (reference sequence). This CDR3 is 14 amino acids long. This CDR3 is CASSIARENTEAFF. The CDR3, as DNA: TGTGCCAGTAGTATAGCTCGGGAGAACACTGAAGCTTTCTTT.

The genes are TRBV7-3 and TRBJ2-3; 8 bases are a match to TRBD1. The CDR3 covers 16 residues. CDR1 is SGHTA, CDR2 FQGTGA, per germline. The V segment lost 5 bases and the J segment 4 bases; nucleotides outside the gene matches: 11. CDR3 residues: CASSPTGTGSADTQYF. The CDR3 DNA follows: TGTGCCAGCAGCCCGACGGGGACAGGTAGCGCAGATACGCAGTATTTT. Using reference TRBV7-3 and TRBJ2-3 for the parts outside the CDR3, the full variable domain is GAGVSQTPSNKVTEKGKYVELRCDPISGHTALYWYRQSLGQGPEFLIYFQGTGAADDSGLPNDRFFAVRPEGSVSTLKIQRTERGDSAVYLCASSPTGTGSADTQYFGPGTRLTVL.

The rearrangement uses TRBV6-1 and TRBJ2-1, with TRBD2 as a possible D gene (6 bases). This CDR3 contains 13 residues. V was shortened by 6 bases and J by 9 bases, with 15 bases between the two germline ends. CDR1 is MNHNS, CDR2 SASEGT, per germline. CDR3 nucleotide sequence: TGTGCCAGCAGGGAGGGTTTGCTAGGTGAGCAGTTCTTC. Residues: CASREGLLGEQFF.

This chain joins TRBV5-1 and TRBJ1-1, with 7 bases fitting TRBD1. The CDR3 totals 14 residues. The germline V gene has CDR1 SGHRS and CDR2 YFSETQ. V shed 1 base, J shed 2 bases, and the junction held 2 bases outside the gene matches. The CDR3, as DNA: TGCGCCAGCAGCTTGACAGGGGCTAACACTGAAGCTTTCTTT. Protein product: CASSLTGANTEAFF.

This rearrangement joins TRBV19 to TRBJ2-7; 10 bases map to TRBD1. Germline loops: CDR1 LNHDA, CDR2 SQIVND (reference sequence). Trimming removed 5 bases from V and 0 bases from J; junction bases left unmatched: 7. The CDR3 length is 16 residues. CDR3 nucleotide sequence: TGTGCCAGTAGTGATCGCGGGACAGGGGCCTCCTACGAGCAGTACTTC. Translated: CASSDRGTGASYEQYF.

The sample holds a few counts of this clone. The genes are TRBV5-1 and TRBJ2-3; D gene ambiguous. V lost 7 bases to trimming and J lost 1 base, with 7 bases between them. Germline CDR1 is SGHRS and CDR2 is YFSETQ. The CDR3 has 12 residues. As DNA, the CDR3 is TGCGCCAGCGGTGCTGGCACAGATACGCAGTATTTT. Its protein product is CASGAGTDTQYF.

The CDR3 here is CASSVAQAETQYF. CDR3 nucleotides: TGTGCCAGCAGCGTAGCTCAGGCGGAGACCCAGTACTTC. V and J are TRBV9 and TRBJ2-5; the D is unclear. V lost 0 bases, J lost 5 bases, and 8 bases lay in between. The germline CDR1 and CDR2 sequences are SGDLS and YYNGEE. CDR3 length: 13 residues.

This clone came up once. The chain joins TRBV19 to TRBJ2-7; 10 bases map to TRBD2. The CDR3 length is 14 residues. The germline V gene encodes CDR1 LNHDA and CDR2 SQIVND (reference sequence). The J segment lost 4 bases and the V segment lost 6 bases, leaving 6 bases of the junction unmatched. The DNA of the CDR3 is TGTGCCAGTAGCCCTCCGGGACTAGCGTACGAGCAGTACTTC. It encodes CASSPPGLAYEQYF.

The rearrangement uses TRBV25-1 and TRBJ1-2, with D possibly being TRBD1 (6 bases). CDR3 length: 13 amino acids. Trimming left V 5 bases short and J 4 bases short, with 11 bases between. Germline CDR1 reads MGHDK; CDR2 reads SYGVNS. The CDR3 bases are TGTGCCAGCAGTCCAGGGGCCATCTATGGCTACACCTTC. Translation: CASSPGAIYGYTF.

CDR3 loop: CASSPSISTYEQYF. The CDR3 bases are TGTGCCAGCTCACCATCGATCTCTACCTACGAGCAGTACTTC. The rearrangement links TRBV18 to TRBJ2-7; D is unresolved. Germline V gene data show CDR1 as KGHSH and CDR2 as LQKENI. Trimming left V 2 bases short and J 2 bases short, with 10 bases between. The CDR3 contains 14 residues. The variable domain in full, with the rest retrieved from reference TRBV18 and TRBJ2-7, is NAGVMQNPRHLVRRRGQEARLRCSPMKGHSHVYWYRQLPEEGLKFMVYLQKENIIDESGMPKERFSAEFPKEGPSILRIQQVVRGDSAAYFCASSPSISTYEQYFGPGTRLTVT.

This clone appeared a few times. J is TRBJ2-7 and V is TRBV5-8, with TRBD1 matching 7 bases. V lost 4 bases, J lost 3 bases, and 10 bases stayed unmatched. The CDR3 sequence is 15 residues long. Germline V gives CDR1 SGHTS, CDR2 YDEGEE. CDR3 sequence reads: CASSPRGGQLYEQYF. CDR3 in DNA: TGTGCCAGCAGCCCTAGAGGGGGACAGCTCTACGAGCAGTACTTC. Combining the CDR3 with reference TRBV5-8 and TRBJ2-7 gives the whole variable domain EAGVTQSPTHLIKTRGQQATLRCSPISGHTSVYWYQQALGLGLQFLLWYDEGEERNRGNFPPRFSGRQFPNYSSELNVNALELEDSALYLCASSPRGGQLYEQYFGPGTRLTVT.

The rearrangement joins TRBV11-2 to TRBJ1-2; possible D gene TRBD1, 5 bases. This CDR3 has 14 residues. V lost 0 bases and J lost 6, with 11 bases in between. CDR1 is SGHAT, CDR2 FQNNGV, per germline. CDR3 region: CASSLEWGEDGYTF. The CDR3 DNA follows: TGTGCCAGCAGCTTAGAGTGGGGGGAGGATGGCTACACCTTC.

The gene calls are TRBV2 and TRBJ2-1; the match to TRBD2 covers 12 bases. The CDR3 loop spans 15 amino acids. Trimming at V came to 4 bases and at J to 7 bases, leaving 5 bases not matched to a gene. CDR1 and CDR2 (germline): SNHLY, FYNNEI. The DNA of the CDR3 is TGTGCCAGCAGTGCGACTAGCGGGAGTGGAAATGAGCAGTTCTTC. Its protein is CASSATSGSGNEQFF.

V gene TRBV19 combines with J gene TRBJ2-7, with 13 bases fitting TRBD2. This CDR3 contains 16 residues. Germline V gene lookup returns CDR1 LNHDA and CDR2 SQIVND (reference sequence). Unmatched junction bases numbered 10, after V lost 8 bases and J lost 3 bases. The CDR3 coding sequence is TGTGCCAGTTCGGCCCGGGGACTAGCGGGGATCTACGAGCAGTACTTC. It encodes CASSARGLAGIYEQYF.

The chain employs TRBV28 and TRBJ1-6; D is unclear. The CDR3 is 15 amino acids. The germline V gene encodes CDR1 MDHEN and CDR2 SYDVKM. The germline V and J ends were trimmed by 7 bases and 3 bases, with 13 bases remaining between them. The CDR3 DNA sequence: TGTGCCAGCACCGTCGGCACATTCTATAATTCACCCCTCCACTTT. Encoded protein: CASTVGTFYNSPLHF.

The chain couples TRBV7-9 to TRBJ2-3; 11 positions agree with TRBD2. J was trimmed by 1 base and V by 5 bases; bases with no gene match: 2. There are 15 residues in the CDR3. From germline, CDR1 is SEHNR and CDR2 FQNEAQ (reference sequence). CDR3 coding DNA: TGTGCCAGCAGCCGTAGCGGGGGGGGCACAGATACGCAGTATTTT. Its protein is CASSRSGGGTDTQYF.

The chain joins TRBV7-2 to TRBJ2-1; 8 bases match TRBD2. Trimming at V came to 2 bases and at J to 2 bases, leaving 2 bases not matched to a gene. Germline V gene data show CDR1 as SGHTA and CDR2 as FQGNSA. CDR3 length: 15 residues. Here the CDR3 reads CASSLTGGPYNEQFF. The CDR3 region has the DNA TGTGCCAGCAGCTTAACGGGAGGGCCCTACAATGAGCAGTTCTTC.

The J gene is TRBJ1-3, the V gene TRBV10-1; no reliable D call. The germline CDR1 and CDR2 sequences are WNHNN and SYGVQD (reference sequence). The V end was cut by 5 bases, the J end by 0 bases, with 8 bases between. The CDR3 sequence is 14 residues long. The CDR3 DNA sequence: TGCGCCAGCAGTCAGAGTACCTCTGGAAACACCATATATTTT. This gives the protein CASSQSTSGNTIYF.

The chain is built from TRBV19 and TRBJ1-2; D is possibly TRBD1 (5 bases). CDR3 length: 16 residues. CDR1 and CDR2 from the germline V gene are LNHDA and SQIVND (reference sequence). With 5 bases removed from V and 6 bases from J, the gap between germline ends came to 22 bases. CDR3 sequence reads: CASSDRGRRLGDGYTF. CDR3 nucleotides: TGTGCCAGTAGTGATCGGGGACGGAGGCTTGGTGATGGCTACACCTTC.

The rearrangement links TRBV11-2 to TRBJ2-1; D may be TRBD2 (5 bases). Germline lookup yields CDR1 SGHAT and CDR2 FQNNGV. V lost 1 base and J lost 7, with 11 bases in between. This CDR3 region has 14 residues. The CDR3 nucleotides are TGTGCCAGCAGCTTAGGCGAGGGCCTTAATGAGCAGTTCTTC. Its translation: CASSLGEGLNEQFF. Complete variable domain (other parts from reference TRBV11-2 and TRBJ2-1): EAGVAQSPRYKIIEKRQSVAFWCNPISGHATLYWYQQILGQGPKLLIQFQNNGVVDDSQLPKDRFSAERLKGVDSTLKIQPAKLEDSAVYLCASSLGEGLNEQFFGPGTRLTVL.

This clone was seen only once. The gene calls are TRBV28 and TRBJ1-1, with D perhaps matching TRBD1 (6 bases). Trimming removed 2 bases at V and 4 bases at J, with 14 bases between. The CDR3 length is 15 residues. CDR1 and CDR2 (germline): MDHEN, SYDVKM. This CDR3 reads CASSLIRGSGTEAFF. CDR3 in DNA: TGTGCCAGCAGTTTAATCAGGGGATCGGGCACTGAAGCTTTCTTT.

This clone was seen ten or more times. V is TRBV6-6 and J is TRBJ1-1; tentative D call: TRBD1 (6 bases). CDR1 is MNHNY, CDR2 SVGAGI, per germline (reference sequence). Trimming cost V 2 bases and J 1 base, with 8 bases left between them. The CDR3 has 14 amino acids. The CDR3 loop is CASSYPGQNTEAFF. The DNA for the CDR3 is TGTGCCAGCAGTTACCCGGGACAGAACACTGAAGCTTTCTTT.

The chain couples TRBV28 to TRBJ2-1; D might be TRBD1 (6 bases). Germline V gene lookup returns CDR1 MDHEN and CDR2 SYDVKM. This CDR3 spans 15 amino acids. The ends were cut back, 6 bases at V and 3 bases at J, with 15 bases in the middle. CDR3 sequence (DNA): TGTGCCAGCAGCCCCGCAGGGGCCTTCTACAATGAGCAGTTCTTC. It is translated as CASSPAGAFYNEQFF.

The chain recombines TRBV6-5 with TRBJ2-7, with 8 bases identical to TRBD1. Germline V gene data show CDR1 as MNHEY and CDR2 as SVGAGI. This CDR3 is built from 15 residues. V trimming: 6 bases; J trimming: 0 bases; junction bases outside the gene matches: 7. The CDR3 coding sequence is TGTGCCAGCAGCCAACGGACAGGGAGCTCCTACGAGCAGTACTTC. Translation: CASSQRTGSSYEQYF.

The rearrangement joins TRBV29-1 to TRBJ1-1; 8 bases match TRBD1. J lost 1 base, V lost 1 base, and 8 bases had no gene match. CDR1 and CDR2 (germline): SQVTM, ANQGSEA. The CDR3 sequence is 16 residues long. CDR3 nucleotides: TGCAGCGTTGAAGGGGGAGCAACAGGGGGGAACACTGAAGCTTTCTTT. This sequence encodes CSVEGGATGGNTEAFF.